This T cell receptor beta chain derives from a study of identical twins. The CDR3 length is 15 residues. V was pared by 3 bases and J by 4 bases, with 14 bases between. The germline V gene has CDR1 SGDLS and CDR2 YYNGEE. Each CDR3 protein gets one entry after TCRdb re-called the 5' RACE reads with MiXCR. The repertoire has about 150,000 distinct CDR3 sequences, 3% to 4.5% of them found once; the top ten carry more than 6.5%. This clonotype came up many times. The rearrangement uses TRBV9 and TRBJ1-5; D is perhaps TRBD1 (5 bases). Input material: memory T cells sorted from blood. The TCR originated in a man aged 18 to 29 in good health. This CDR3 is CASSAGTLGNQPQHF. CDR3 sequence (DNA): TGTGCCAGCAGCGCCGGGACCCTTGGGAATCAGCCCCAGCATTTT.